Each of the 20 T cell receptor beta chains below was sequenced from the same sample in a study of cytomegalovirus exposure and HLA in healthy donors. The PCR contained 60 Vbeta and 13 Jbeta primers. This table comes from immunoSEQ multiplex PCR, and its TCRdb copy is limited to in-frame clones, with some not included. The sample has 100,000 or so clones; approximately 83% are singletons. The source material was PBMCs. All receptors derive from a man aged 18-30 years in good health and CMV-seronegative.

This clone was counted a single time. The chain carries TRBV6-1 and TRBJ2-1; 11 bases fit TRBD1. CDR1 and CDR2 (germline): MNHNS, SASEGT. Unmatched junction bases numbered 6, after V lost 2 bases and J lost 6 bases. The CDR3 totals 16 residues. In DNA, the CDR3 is TGTGCCAGCAGTGAAATTGGGGGGACAGGGGGCAATGAGCAGTTCTTC. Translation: CASSEIGGTGGNEQFF.

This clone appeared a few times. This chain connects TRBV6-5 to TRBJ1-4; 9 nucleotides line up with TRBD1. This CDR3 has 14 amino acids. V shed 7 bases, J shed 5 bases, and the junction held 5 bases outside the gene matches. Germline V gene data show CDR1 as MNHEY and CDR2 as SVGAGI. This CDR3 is CASTTGQGNEKLFF. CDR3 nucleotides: TGTGCCAGCACCACGGGACAGGGAAATGAAAAACTGTTTTTT.

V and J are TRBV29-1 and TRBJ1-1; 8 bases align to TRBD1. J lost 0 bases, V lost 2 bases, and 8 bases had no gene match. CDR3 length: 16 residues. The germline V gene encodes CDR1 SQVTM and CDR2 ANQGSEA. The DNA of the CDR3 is TGCAGCGTTGAACCGGACAGGGTGGGGTTGAACACTGAAGCTTTCTTT. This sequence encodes CSVEPDRVGLNTEAFF.

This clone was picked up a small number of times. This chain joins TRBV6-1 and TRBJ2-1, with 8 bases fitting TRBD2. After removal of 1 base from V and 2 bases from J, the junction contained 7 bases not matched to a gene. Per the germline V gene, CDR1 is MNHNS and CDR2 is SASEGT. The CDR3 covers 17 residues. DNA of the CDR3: TGTGCCAGCAGTGAAGGTGGAGCGGGAGTGGCCTACAATGAGCAGTTCTTC. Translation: CASSEGGAGVAYNEQFF.

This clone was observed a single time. CDR3 in DNA: TGTGCCAGCAGTTTATGGTCCGTAGACTACAATGAGCAGTTCTTC. Translating gives CASSLWSVDYNEQFF. The V gene is TRBV28, the J gene TRBJ2-1; D remains unclear. The CDR3 has 15 residues. Trimming removed 0 bases at V and 3 bases at J, with 9 bases between. Germline V gene lookup returns CDR1 MDHEN and CDR2 SYDVKM.

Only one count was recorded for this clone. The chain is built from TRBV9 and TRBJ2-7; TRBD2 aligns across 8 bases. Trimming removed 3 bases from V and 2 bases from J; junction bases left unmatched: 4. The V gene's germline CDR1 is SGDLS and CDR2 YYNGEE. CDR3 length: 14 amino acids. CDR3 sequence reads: CASSDSGTTYEQYF. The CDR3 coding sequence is TGTGCCAGCAGCGATAGCGGGACGACCTACGAGCAGTACTTC. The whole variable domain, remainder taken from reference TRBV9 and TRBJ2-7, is DSGVTQTPKHLITATGQRVTLRCSPRSGDLSVYWYQQSLDQGLQFLIQYYNGEERAKGNILERFSAQQFPDLHSELNLSSLELGDSALYFCASSDSGTTYEQYFGPGTRLTVT.

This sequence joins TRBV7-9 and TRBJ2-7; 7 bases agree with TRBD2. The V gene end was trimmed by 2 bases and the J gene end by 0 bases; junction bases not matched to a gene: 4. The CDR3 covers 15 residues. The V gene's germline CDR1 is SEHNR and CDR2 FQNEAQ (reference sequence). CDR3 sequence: CASSLNGRTSYEQYF. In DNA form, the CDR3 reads TGTGCCAGCAGCTTAAACGGGAGGACCTCCTACGAGCAGTACTTC.

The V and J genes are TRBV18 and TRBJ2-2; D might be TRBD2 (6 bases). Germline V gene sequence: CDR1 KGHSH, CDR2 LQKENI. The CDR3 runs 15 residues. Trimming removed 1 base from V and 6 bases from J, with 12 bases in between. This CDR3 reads CASSPLAGRAGELFF. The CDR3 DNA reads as TGTGCCAGCTCACCACTTGCGGGGCGGGCCGGGGAGCTGTTTTTT.

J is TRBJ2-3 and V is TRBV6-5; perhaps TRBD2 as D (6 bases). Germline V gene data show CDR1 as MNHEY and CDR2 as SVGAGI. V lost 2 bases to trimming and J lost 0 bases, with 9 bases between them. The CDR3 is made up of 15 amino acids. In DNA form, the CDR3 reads TGTGCCAGCAGTTACGAGGGACTTAGCACAGATACGCAGTATTTT. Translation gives CASSYEGLSTDTQYF.

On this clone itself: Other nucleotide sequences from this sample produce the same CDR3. The CDR3 protein is CASSQDSGTDTQYF. In nucleotides, the CDR3 is TGTGCCAGCAGCCAGGATTCGGGAACAGATACGCAGTATTTT. The chain carries TRBV4-2 and TRBJ2-3; D is perhaps TRBD2 (5 bases). V lost 3 bases to trimming and J lost 3 bases, with 10 bases between them. This CDR3 contains 14 residues. The V gene's germline CDR1 is LGHNA and CDR2 YNFKEQ.

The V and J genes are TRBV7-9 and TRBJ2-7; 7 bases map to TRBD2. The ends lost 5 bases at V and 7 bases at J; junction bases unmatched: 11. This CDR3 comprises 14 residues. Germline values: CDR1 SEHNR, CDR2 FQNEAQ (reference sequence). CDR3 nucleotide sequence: TGTGCCAGCAGCCCCGGGACTACCTCTTGGGAGCAGTACTTC. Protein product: CASSPGTTSWEQYF.

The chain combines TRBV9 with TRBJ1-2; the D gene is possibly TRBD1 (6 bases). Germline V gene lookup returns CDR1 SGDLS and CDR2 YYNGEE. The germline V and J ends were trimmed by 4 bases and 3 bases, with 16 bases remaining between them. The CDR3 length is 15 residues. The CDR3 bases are TGTGCCAGCAGCCGCGAGTGGGGGCAGGACTATGGCTACACCTTC. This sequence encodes CASSREWGQDYGYTF. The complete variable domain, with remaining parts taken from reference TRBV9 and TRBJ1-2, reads DSGVTQTPKHLITATGQRVTLRCSPRSGDLSVYWYQQSLDQGLQFLIQYYNGEERAKGNILERFSAQQFPDLHSELNLSSLELGDSALYFCASSREWGQDYGYTFGSGTRLTVV.

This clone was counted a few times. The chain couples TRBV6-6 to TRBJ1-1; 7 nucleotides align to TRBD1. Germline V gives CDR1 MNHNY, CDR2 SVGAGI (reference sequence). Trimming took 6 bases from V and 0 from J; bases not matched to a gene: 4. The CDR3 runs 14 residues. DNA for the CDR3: TGTGCCAGCAGCCAGGGACAGATGAACACTGAAGCTTTCTTT. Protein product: CASSQGQMNTEAFF.

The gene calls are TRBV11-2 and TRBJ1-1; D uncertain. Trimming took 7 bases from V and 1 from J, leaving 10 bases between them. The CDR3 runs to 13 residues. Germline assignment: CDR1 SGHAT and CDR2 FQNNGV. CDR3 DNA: TGTGCCAGCACCTACGATTCGAACACTGAAGCTTTCTTT. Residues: CASTYDSNTEAFF. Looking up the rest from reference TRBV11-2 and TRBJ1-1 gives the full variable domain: EAGVAQSPRYKIIEKRQSVAFWCNPISGHATLYWYQQILGQGPKLLIQFQNNGVVDDSQLPKDRFSAERLKGVDSTLKIQPAKLEDSAVYLCASTYDSNTEAFFGQGTRLTVV.

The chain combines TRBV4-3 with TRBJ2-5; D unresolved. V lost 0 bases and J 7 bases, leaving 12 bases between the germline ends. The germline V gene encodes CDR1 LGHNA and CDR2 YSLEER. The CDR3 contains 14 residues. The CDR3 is CASSQDPSSGTQYF. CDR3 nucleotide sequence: TGCGCCAGCAGCCAAGATCCGAGCTCTGGGACCCAGTACTTC.

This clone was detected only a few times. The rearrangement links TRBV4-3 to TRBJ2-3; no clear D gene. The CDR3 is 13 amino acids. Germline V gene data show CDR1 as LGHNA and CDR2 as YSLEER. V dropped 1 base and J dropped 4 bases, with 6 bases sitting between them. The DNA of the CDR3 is TGCGCCAGCAGCCAAGTAGAGTCAGATACGCAGTATTTT. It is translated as CASSQVESDTQYF.

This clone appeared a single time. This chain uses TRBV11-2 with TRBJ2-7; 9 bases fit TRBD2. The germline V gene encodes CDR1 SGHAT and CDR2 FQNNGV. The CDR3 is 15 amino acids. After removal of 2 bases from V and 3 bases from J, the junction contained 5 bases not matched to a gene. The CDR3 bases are TGTGCCAGCAGCTTAAGCGGGAGGCAGGACTACGAGCAGTACTTC. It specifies CASSLSGRQDYEQYF.

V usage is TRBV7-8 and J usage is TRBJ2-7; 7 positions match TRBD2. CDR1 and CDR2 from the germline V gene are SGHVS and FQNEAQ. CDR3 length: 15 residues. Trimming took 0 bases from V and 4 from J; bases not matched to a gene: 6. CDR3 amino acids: CASSLAKGLIYEQYF. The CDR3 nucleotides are TGTGCCAGCAGCTTAGCGAAGGGACTAATATACGAGCAGTACTTC.

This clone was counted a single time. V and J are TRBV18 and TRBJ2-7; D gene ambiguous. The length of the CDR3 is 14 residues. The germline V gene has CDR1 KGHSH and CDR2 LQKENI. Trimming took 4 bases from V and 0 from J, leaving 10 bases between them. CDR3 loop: CASSQSVRSYEQYF. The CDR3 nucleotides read TGTGCCAGCTCACAAAGCGTCCGCTCCTACGAGCAGTACTTC. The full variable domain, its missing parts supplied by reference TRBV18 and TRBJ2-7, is NAGVMQNPRHLVRRRGQEARLRCSPMKGHSHVYWYRQLPEEGLKFMVYLQKENIIDESGMPKERFSAEFPKEGPSILRIQQVVRGDSAAYFCASSQSVRSYEQYFGPGTRLTVT.

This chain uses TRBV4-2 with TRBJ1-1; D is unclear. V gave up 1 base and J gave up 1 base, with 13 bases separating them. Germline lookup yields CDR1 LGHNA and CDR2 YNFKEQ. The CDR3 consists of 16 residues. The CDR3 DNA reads TGTGCCAGCAGCCAAGGGTATTTAGTCTGGAACACTGAAGCTTTCTTT. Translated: CASSQGYLVWNTEAFF.